This T cell receptor (beta chain) was documented in a study of blood T cell repertoires in COVID-19. Study context: T cells, B-cell-depleted T cells, or PBMCs supplied cDNA or gDNA.

V was clipped by 2 bases and J by 1 base; unmatched bases: 6. Looked up from germline, CDR1 is KGHSH and CDR2 is LQKENI. This CDR3 region has 17 residues. TCRdb's copy holds only in-frame clones and misses some; the assay was immunoSEQ multiplex PCR. Of 150,000 to 200,000 clones in the sample, about nine tenths are singletons; the top ten hold roughly 1.5%. Material: peripheral blood. This TCR was sampled from a woman between 45 and 65 years old with acute or convalescent COVID-19. The chain recombines TRBV18 with TRBJ2-1; 9 bases are a match to TRBD2. CDR3 in amino acids: CASSPVSGGISYNEQFF. The CDR3, as DNA: TGTGCCAGCTCACCAGTTAGCGGGGGCATTTCCTACAATGAGCAGTTCTTC.